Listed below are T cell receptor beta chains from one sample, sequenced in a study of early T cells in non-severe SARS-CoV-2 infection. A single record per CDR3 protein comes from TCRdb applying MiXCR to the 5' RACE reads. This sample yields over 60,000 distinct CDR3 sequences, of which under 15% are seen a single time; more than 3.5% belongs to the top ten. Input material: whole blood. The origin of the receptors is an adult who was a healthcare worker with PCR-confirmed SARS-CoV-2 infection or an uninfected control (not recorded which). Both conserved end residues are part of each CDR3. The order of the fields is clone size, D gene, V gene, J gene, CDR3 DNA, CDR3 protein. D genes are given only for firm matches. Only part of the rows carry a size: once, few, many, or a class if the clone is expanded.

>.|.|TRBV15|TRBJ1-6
TGTGCCACCAGCAGAGAGCAGGGTCTTAATTCACCCCTCCACTTT
CATSREQGLNSPLHF
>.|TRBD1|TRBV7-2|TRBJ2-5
TGTGCCAGCAGCACAGGGGTCCCAGAGACCCAGTACTTC
CASSTGVPETQYF
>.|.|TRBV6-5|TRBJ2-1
TGTGCCAGCAGCTCCGGCGGGTGGAATGAGCAGTTCTTC
CASSSGGWNEQFF
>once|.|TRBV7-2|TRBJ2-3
TGTGCCAGCAGCGTATTCCAGGGAGCAGATACGCAGTATTTT
CASSVFQGADTQYF
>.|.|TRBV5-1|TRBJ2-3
TGCGCCAGCAGCACAGACCTGCGCACAGATACGCAGTATTTT
CASSTDLRTDTQYF
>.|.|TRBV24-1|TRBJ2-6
TGTGCCACCTCCGACGCTGGGGCCAACGTCCTGACTTTC
CATSDAGANVLTF
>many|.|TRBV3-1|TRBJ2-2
TGTGCCAGCAGCCCGGGGAACACCGGGGAGCTGTTTTTT
CASSPGNTGELFF
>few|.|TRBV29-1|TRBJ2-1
TGCAGCGTTGAAGAGGCTAGGGGTGAGCAGTTCTTC
CSVEEARGEQFF
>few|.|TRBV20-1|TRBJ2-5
TGCAGTGCTCAGATCGGGGTAGACCAAGAGACCCAGTACTTC
CSAQIGVDQETQYF
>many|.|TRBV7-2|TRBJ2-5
TGTGCCAGCAGCTTAATGTTCGGGGCGGGGGAGACCCAGTACTTC
CASSLMFGAGETQYF
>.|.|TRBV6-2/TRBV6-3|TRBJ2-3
TGTGCCAGCAGACGAAACGGGGGCACAGATACGCAGTATTTT
CASRRNGGTDTQYF
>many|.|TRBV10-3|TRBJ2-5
TGTGCCATCAAAGGGACGGATCAAGAGACCCAGTACTTC
CAIKGTDQETQYF
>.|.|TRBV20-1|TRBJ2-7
TGCAGTGCCAGGGGTTTGATATGGGAGCAGTACTTC
CSARGLIWEQYF
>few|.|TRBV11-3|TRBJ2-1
TGTGCCAGCAGCCCCCGGGGAAACAATGAGCAGTTCTTC
CASSPRGNNEQFF